The present TCR beta chain was sequenced within a study of blood T cells in healthy people across ages. Study results and limitations: Donors of long life had a larger count of naive CD4+ cells and greater diversity than aged donors.

CDR1 and CDR2 from the germline V gene are DFQATT and SNEGSKA (reference sequence). This CDR3 contains 15 residues. It was with a sample-barcoded 5' primer and a J-beta primer mix that a second PCR of roughly 6 to 11 cycles was run. Sequencing yielded, for each sample, at least 3 million paired-end reads carrying CDR3. TCRdb analysed the 5' RACE reads with MiXCR anew, one entry per CDR3 protein. The sample lists about 1.6 million distinct CDR3 sequences; 30% to 40% were seen once. A word on this clonotype: Its antigen is currently unknown. Sequence at one end of the junction differs from germline and may be a read error.

The TCR was taken from a woman under 40 in good health. The V gene is TRBV20-1, the J gene TRBJ2-5, with 7 bases matching TRBD1. Input material: blood. CDR3 bases: TGCAGCGCTAGATCTGACAGGGTACTCCAAGAGACCCAGTACTTC. It codes for CSARSDRVLQETQYF.